A selection of T cell receptor beta chains follows, all from one sample in a study of blood T cell repertoires in COVID-19. TCRdb keeps only in-frame clones here, not all; method: immunoSEQ multiplex PCR. The profile shows hundreds of thousands of clones, less than 90% of them singletons. The sequenced sample consisted of peripheral blood. These receptors were taken from a woman between 50 and 59 years old with COVID-19, enrolled during active disease. CDR3s include the opening cysteine and the closing phenylalanine or tryptophan. A D gene is named only where the DNA matches it firmly. Some rows have no size entry. The others give once, few or many, or a class for an expanded clone.

-	TRBV5-4	TRBJ1-1	TRBD1	TGTGCCAGCAGCCCCGGGACAGGGAACACTGAAGCTTTCTTT	CASSPGTGNTEAFF
-	TRBV7-8	TRBJ2-5	TRBD2	TGTGCCAGCAGCCCCCAAGCGGGGGGGATCAAAGAGACCCAGTACTTC	CASSPQAGGIKETQYF
-	TRBV30	TRBJ1-4	-	TGTGCCTGGAGTACCAGGTATAATGAAAAACTGTTTTTT	CAWSTRYNEKLFF
-	TRBV14	TRBJ2-7	TRBD2	TGTGCCAGCAGCCGGGGGACTACTACTACCTACGAGCAGTACTTC	CASSRGTTTTYEQYF
-	TRBV2	TRBJ2-2	TRBD1	TGTGCCAGCACCGCGGGACAGGGCTTTAGCGGGGAGCTGTTTTTT	CASTAGQGFSGELFF
once	TRBV5-1	TRBJ1-2	TRBD1	TGCGCCAGCAGCTTGGTGGTGGGACAGGGCTATGGCTACACCTTC	CASSLVVGQGYGYTF
-	TRBV6-5	TRBJ1-5	TRBD1	TGTGCCAGCAGGCTGAGAGGGGGCTCATATCAGCCCCAGCATTTT	CASRLRGGSYQPQHF
-	TRBV19	TRBJ1-1	TRBD1	TGTGCCAGTAGTTTATCCGGGACAGGGGAATATACTGAAGCTTTCTTT	CASSLSGTGEYTEAFF
-	TRBV10-2	TRBJ1-1	-	TGCGCCAGCAGTGCAGGATCAGCGGGAGCTTTCTTT	CASSAGSAGAFF
-	TRBV7-3	TRBJ1-1	-	TGTGCCAGCAGCTTAGTTTCTCGGACACAGGGCACTGAAGCTTTCTTT	CASSLVSRTQGTEAFF
-	TRBV18	TRBJ1-2	TRBD1	TGTGCCAGCTCACTGGGACAGGGATCGGGCTATGGCTACACCTTC	CASSLGQGSGYGYTF
few	TRBV3-1/TRBV3-2	TRBJ2-5	TRBD2	TGTGCCAGCAGCCAAGAGGGCCGCGCGGGGGGCCAAGAGACCCAGTACTTC	CASSQEGRAGGQETQYF
once	TRBV14	TRBJ2-7	-	TGTGCCAGCAGCCCGGGGAGGCTCGAGCAGTACTTC	CASSPGRLEQYF
-	TRBV5-6	TRBJ2-7	TRBD1	TGTGCCAGCAGCGGGGACAGGGAAGGGGACGAGCAGTACTTC	CASSGDREGDEQYF
-	TRBV12-3/TRBV12-4	TRBJ1-3	TRBD1	TGTGCCAGCAGTTTGGGACAGGGAAACACCATATATTTT	CASSLGQGNTIYF
-	TRBV5-1	TRBJ2-7	-	TGCGCCAGCAGCTTGAGGTCTGAGGGCAGGGACAATTCCTACGAGCAGTACTTC	CASSLRSEGRDNSYEQYF
-	TRBV5-5	TRBJ2-7	TRBD2	TGTGCCAGCAGCTCCACGGGGGGACGACCTTACGAGCAGTACTTC	CASSSTGGRPYEQYF
-	TRBV19	TRBJ1-2	-	TGTGCCAGTAGTATGTCAGGAACGAACTATGGCTACACCTTC	CASSMSGTNYGYTF
-	TRBV27	TRBJ1-2	-	TGTGCCAGCAGTTCCACCCAACCACTCTTC	CASSSTQPLF
once	TRBV5-6	TRBJ1-2	-	TGTGCCAGCAGCTTGTCAGCGGCCTATGGCTACACCTTC	CASSLSAAYGYTF
-	TRBV9	TRBJ1-1	TRBD1	TGTGCCAGCAGCGAACAGGGGCACACTGAAGCTTTCTTT	CASSEQGHTEAFF
once	TRBV7-2	TRBJ1-1	-	TGTGCCAGCAGCCAGGACACTCTGAACACTGAAGCTTTCTTT	CASSQDTLNTEAFF
-	TRBV9	TRBJ2-7	TRBD1	TGTGCCAGCAGCCCCTCAGGGGGCGCCTACGAGCAGTACTTC	CASSPSGGAYEQYF
-	TRBV5-8	TRBJ1-2	-	TGTGCCAGCAGCTTGGTAGGCCAGGTCGGTTTGGGTGGCTACACCTTC	CASSLVGQVGLGGYTF
few	TRBV5-5	TRBJ1-3	-	TGTGCCAGCAGTTTTGACATCGGCTCTGGAAACACCATATATTTT	CASSFDIGSGNTIYF
once	TRBV6-6	TRBJ2-7	-	TGTGCCAGCAGTAGGGGAGGTGGATACGAGCAGTACTTC	CASSRGGGYEQYF
-	TRBV19	TRBJ1-5	-	TGTGCCAGTAGCACCGGGACTGGGGGAAATCAGCCCCAGCATTTT	CASSTGTGGNQPQHF
-	TRBV30	TRBJ1-2	TRBD1	TGTGCCTGGAGTCAAGCCGACAGGGGGAGCTACACCTTC	CAWSQADRGSYTF
-	TRBV28	TRBJ1-4	-	TGTGCCAGCAGTTTAAATTCAGGAGAAAAACTGTTTTTT	CASSLNSGEKLFF
-	TRBV19	TRBJ1-1	-	TGTGCCAGTAGTACGCCCAGGGCGGGAGAAAACACTGAAGCTTTCTTT	CASSTPRAGENTEAFF
-	TRBV3-1/TRBV3-2	TRBJ2-5	-	TGTGCCAGCAGCCAGGGAGCAGAGGAGACCCAGTACTTC	CASSQGAEETQYF
-	TRBV3-1/TRBV3-2	TRBJ2-5	TRBD2	TGTGCCAGCAGCCAAGTTGCGGGGGGGGAAGAGACCCAGTACTTC	CASSQVAGGEETQYF
-	TRBV28	TRBJ1-1	-	TGTGCCAGCAGTTTATCCTCTGGAGTGGCCTCTGAAGCTTTCTTT	CASSLSSGVASEAFF
-	TRBV6-5	TRBJ1-3	-	TGTGCCAGCAAGTTAGGACGCGAGGGTGGAAACACCATATATTTT	CASKLGREGGNTIYF
-	TRBV7-9	TRBJ2-1	TRBD2	TGTGCCAGCAGTACCTTCCTCGGGAGGCCCTCCTACAATGAGCAGTTCTTC	CASSTFLGRPSYNEQFF
-	TRBV5-1	TRBJ1-2	TRBD1	TGCGCCAGCAGCTATCGGACAGGGGCTCTCGATGGCTACACCTTC	CASSYRTGALDGYTF
-	TRBV4-1	TRBJ1-1	-	TGCGCCAGCAGCCAAGCGGGGACTGAAGCTTTCTTT	CASSQAGTEAFF
-	TRBV2	TRBJ2-7	-	TGTGCCAGCAGTGAAGCGGAGAGTAGCTCCTACGAGCAGTACTTC	CASSEAESSSYEQYF
-	TRBV3-1/TRBV3-2	TRBJ2-3	TRBD2	TGTGCCAGCGGGGGGGTTGATAACACAGATACGCAGTATTTT	CASGGVDNTDTQYF
-	TRBV21-1	TRBJ2-7	-	TGTGCCAGCAGCAAAGCCAAACGACAGGGCACCTACGCGCAGTACTTC	CASSKAKRQGTYAQYF
-	TRBV7-9	TRBJ1-2	-	TGTGCCAGCAGCCTGTCTGACGGCGGGCGCGGCTACACCTTC	CASSLSDGGRGYTF
-	TRBV19	TRBJ1-4	-	TGTGCCAGTAGTTCCACAGGAACGACTAATGAAAAACTGTTTTTT	CASSSTGTTNEKLFF
-	TRBV7-8	TRBJ1-2	-	TGTGCCACCAAGCTTAGTTACGGGGGAGAAGGCTACACCTTC	CATKLSYGGEGYTF
-	TRBV9	TRBJ1-1	TRBD1	TGTGCCAGCAGCGCAAAGGACAGGGGGGGTCCGAACACTGAAGCTTTCTTT	CASSAKDRGGPNTEAFF
-	TRBV5-1	TRBJ1-1	-	TGCGCCAGCAGCTCCACAGGGCTCCCCCGTGCTTTCTTT	CASSSTGLPRAFF
-	TRBV21-1	TRBJ2-1	-	TGTGCCAGCAGCAAAACGGGGACAGGGGGCATGAATGAGCAGTTCTTC	CASSKTGTGGMNEQFF
-	TRBV5-1	TRBJ2-5	TRBD2	TGCGCCAGCAGCTTTAGGGAGGGGTTGAAGACCCAGTACTTC	CASSFREGLKTQYF
-	TRBV6-6	TRBJ1-2	-	TGTGCCAGCAGTTACTCGGACTCATATGGCTACACCTTC	CASSYSDSYGYTF